This T cell receptor beta chain was recovered during a study of identical twins. Study-wide points: Conclusions leaned on cross-sectional statistical analysis and did not track the same donors over time.

Every one of the donors was a healthy Caucasian. The V gene lost 2 bases and the J gene lost 2 bases, with 6 bases spanning the gap. The germline V gene has CDR1 MNHEY and CDR2 SVGAGI. The CDR3 runs 13 residues. This clonotype was seen a few times. Its specificity is unknown. Each CDR3 protein is one row after TCRdb ran MiXCR on the 5' RACE reads. Of 400,000 or so distinct CDR3 sequences detected, around 9.7% appear once; the ten largest clones hold 8% to 10%. The chain carries TRBV6-5 and TRBJ1-1; D uncertain. This TCR derives from a woman between 45 and 65 years old in good health. Sequenced sample: naive T cells sorted from blood. The CDR3 DNA reads TGTGCCAGCAGTTACGAGGGAAACACTGAAGCTTTCTTT. The encoded protein is CASSYEGNTEAFF.